This T cell receptor beta chain is drawn from a study of shared clonotypes between healthy human individuals. Libraries were prepared by immunoSEQ multiplex PCR; TCRdb keeps only in-frame clonotypes and omits some of them. The repertoire consists of more than 500,000 clones, with around 95% occurring once and the leading ten covering under 0.065%. The CDR3 totals 13 residues. CDR1 LNHNV and CDR2 YYDKDF come from the germline V gene (reference sequence). V lost 5 bases and J lost 5; bases outside the gene matches: 4. The receptor's source is a woman in her twenties or thirties in good health. Sequencing was carried out using naive CD4+ T cells sorted from blood. Subset given: CD45RA+ positively selected. The chain carries TRBV15 and TRBJ1-1; 8 nucleotides agree with TRBD1. CDR3 DNA: TGTGCCACCAGCCGGACAGGGCAAACTGAAGCTTTCTTT. This sequence encodes CATSRTGQTEAFF.